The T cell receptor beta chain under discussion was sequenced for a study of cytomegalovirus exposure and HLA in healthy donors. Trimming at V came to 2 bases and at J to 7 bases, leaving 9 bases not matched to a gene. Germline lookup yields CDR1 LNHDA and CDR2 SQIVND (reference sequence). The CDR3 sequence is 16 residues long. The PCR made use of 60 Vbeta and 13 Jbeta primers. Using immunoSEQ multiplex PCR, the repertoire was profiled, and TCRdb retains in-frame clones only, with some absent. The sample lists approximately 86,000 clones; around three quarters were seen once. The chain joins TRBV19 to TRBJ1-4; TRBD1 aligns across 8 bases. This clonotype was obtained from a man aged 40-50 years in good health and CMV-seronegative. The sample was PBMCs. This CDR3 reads CASSIPRGTGGEKLFF. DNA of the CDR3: TGTGCCAGTAGTATACCCCGGGGGACAGGCGGTGAAAAACTGTTTTTT.